This TCR beta chain was sequenced during a study of T cell responses to AZD1222 COVID-19 vaccine. Per germline, CDR1 MNHNY and CDR2 SVGAGI (reference sequence). Trimming took 2 bases from V and 0 from J, leaving 10 bases between them. This CDR3 is 16 amino acids long. Some clones are missing from TCRdb's copy, which holds only in-frame ones; the method was immunoSEQ multiplex PCR. The sample shows over 150,000 clones, 90% to 95% of them seen only once. Sequencing used peripheral blood, obtained 28 days after the second dose of the MenACWY control vaccine. The J gene is TRBJ1-4, the V gene TRBV6-6, with D hard to call. The clonotype was recovered from an adult who received the MenACWY meningococcal vaccine as a control. The CDR3 DNA follows: TGTGCCAGCAGTTACCCCACAGCTACAACTAATGAAAAACTGTTTTTT. Translating gives CASSYPTATTNEKLFF.